This T cell receptor (beta chain) is drawn from a study of shared clonotypes between healthy human individuals. General study results and limits: The rarefaction results pointed to incomplete sorted-subset sequencing despite large depth. Of the naive CD4 clonotypes, around 5% were shared across a handful of donors. Estimated clonotype richness was generally higher in naive than memory subsets.

Generated by immunoSEQ multiplex PCR, the TCRdb table keeps only in-frame clones and is missing some. Here the sample spans about 2.1 million clones, about 94% being singletons. Trimming removed 4 bases at V and 1 base at J, with 15 bases between. The V gene's germline CDR1 is LNHDA and CDR2 SQIVND (reference sequence). The CDR3 covers 16 residues. On this clone itself: Its antigen remains unknown.

Positively selected for CCR7, the CD45RO-negative cells used as naive CD8 cells excluded terminally differentiated effector memory CD45RA+ cells. The source of this sequence is a man between 18 and 29 years old in good health. Some clones in this sample may be carry-over from other donors' samples. The sequenced sample consisted of naive CD8+ T cells from PBMCs. V usage is TRBV19 and J usage is TRBJ2-3, with a weak D call TRBD2 (6 bases). The CDR3 is CASSTTSRDRTDTQYF. The CDR3 coding sequence is TGTGCCAGTAGTACCACGTCGCGGGACCGCACAGATACGCAGTATTTT.